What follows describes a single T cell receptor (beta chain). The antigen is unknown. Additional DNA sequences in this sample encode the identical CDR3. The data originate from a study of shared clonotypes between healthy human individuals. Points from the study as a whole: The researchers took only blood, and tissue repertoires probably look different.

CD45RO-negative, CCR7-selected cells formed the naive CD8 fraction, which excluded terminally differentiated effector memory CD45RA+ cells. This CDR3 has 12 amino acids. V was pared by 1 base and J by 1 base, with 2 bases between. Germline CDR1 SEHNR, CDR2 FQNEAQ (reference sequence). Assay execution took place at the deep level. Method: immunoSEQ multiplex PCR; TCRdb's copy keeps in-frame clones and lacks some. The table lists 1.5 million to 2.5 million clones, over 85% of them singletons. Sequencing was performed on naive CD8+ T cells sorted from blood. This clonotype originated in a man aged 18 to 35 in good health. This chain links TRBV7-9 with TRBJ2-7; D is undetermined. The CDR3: CASSLVSYEQYF. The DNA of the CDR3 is TGTGCCAGCAGCTTAGTATCCTACGAGCAGTACTTC. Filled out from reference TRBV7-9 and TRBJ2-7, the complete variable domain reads DTGVSQNPRHKITKRGQNVTFRCDPISEHNRLYWYRQTLGQGPEFLTYFQNEAQLEKSRLLSDRFSAERPKGSFSTLEIQRTEQGDSAMYLCASSLVSYEQYFGPGTRLTVT.